A single T cell receptor (beta chain) is shown here with its context. The PCR contained 60 Vbeta and 13 Jbeta primers. Clones were sequenced by immunoSEQ multiplex PCR, and TCRdb holds only the in-frame ones, with some missing. The table records 160,000 or so clones, approximately 80% of them present only once. These data originate in a study of cytomegalovirus exposure and HLA in healthy donors. Germline V CDR1 and CDR2: MRHNA, SNTAGT. The CDR3 contains 11 residues. The sequencing input was PBMCs. This clonotype originated in a male donor in good health and CMV-seropositive. V is TRBV6-4 and J is TRBJ2-5; no clear D. TRBJ2-7 matches the DNA end more closely, so the J call is doubtful. CDR3 sequence: CASTVPYEQYF. CDR3 DNA sequence: TGTGCCAGCACCGTACCCTACGAGCAGTACTTC.